What follows describes a single T cell receptor (beta chain). This CDR3 comprises 14 residues. J lost 7 bases, V lost 4 bases, and 7 bases had no gene match. Germline-derived CDR1 and CDR2 are SGHTA and FQGNSA. This specimen comes from a study of radiotherapy plus CTLA-4 blockade in lung cancer. Libraries were prepared by immunoSEQ multiplex PCR; TCRdb keeps only in-frame clonotypes and omits some of them. The sample has about 51,000 clones; 75% to 80% are singletons. The study gave focal radiation plus ipilimumab CTLA-4 blockade to patients with chemo-refractory metastatic non-small-cell lung cancer.

The clonotype comes from a human donor with non-small cell lung cancer whose response to radiotherapy plus ipilimumab could not be evaluated. V gene TRBV7-2 combines with J gene TRBJ2-5, with 9 bases fitting TRBD1. The sequencing here drew on peripheral blood, taken from a patient treated with radiotherapy plus ipilimumab. The CDR3 DNA reads TGTGCCAGCAGCTCCGGGACAGGGCTGGGGACCCAGTACTTC. Its protein is CASSSGTGLGTQYF.